The entry below gives a single TCR beta chain sequence along with its context. Source study methods: It was from reference gene primer amplification that nucleated cell counts were estimated. Sequencing used immunoSEQ multiplex PCR; TCRdb keeps in-frame clones, though not all of them. V and J calls and clone size are as listed in that table; D and trimming were resolved from the DNA. This sample yields fewer than 350,000 clones, of which 70% to 90% are seen a single time; about 4% belongs to the top ten. Germline V lookup: CDR1 MNHNY, CDR2 SVGAGI (reference sequence). There are 15 residues in the CDR3. V dropped 0 bases and J dropped 4 bases, with 10 bases sitting between them. Assignment of participants to cohorts was predicated upon participant-reported clinical history. The data derive from a study of blood T cell repertoires in COVID-19. About the research overall: Spain, Italy and the United States supplied samples that represented acute and convalescent COVID-19. In each case, the material was cDNA or gDNA derived from T cells, B-cell-depleted T cells, or PBMCs.

The chain has TRBV6-6 and TRBJ1-3; D gene uncertain. This TCR derives from a woman aged 30 to 39 with acute COVID-19. The sample comprised PBMCs or T cells enriched from blood (not recorded which). The CDR3 here is CASSYSPPEGNTIYF. In DNA, the CDR3 is TGTGCCAGCAGTTACTCGCCTCCCGAGGGAAACACCATATATTTT.